The 8 T cell receptor beta chains presented below share a single source sample, sequenced in a study of T-cell memory formation after mild COVID-19. Each CDR3 protein is one row after TCRdb ran MiXCR on the 5' RACE reads. The sample has over 350,000 distinct CDR3 sequences, approximately 15% seen once; the top ten hold around a fifth. The sample taken for sequencing was PBMCs or a T cell subset sorted from them (not recorded which). These receptors all stem from a young man who had mild COVID-19 (a few samples of this study predate the infection). Cell type and time point are not known.

This clonotype occurred a few times. The genes are TRBV7-2 and TRBJ2-1, with a tentative D call TRBD1 (6 bases). The V gene's germline CDR1 is SGHTA and CDR2 FQGNSA. This CDR3 has 13 residues. The germline V and J ends were trimmed by 3 bases and 5 bases, with 8 bases remaining between them. The chain's CDR3 is CASSFQGNNEQFF. The CDR3 DNA reads as TGTGCCAGCAGCTTCCAGGGGAACAATGAGCAGTTCTTC.

The chain carries TRBV4-1 and TRBJ2-1; D uncertain. The V end lost 0 bases, the J end lost 6 bases, and 15 bases lay between the germline ends. Germline values: CDR1 MGHRA, CDR2 YSYEKL. CDR3 length: 16 residues. The CDR3 here is CASSQETDVWGNEQFF. CDR3 DNA: TGCGCCAGCAGCCAAGAAACAGACGTTTGGGGCAATGAGCAGTTCTTC.

The chain joins TRBV12-3 or TRBV12-4 to TRBJ2-1, with 7 positions matching TRBD1. The V gene end was trimmed by 8 bases and the J gene end by 4 bases; junction bases not matched to a gene: 8. The CDR3 runs 14 residues. CDR3 protein: CASVTGVAYNEQFF. The CDR3 DNA sequence: TGTGCCAGCGTAACAGGGGTGGCATACAATGAGCAGTTCTTC.

This clonotype has only a few counts. V usage is TRBV12-3 or TRBV12-4 and J usage is TRBJ1-2; a weak D match, TRBD1 (6 bases). The CDR3 consists of 13 residues. Trimming shortened V by 4 bases and J by 8 bases, and 14 bases separated the two germline ends. The CDR3 DNA is TGTGCCAGCAGTTCCGACGCCGACAGGGGCTACACCTTC. It codes for CASSSDADRGYTF.

CDR3 nucleotides: TGTGCCAGCAGTTACTCGGCTGACAGTCCCCTGCTAGAGACCCAGTACTTC. Its translation is CASSYSADSPLLETQYF. V and J are TRBV6-5 and TRBJ2-5, with D possibly matching TRBD1 (5 bases). This CDR3 is built from 17 residues. V dropped 0 bases and J dropped 4 bases, with 18 bases sitting between them. The germline V gene encodes CDR1 MNHEY and CDR2 SVGAGI.

This clonotype was observed a handful of times. The chain couples TRBV5-1 to TRBJ2-3; 9 bases match TRBD2. CDR1 and CDR2 from the germline V gene are SGHRS and YFSETQ. Trimming at V came to 7 bases and at J to 6 bases, leaving 15 bases not matched to a gene. CDR3 length equals 16 residues. The CDR3 DNA reads TGCGCCAGCTGTCCGATCGGGACTAGCCGCCTGGATACGCAGTATTTT. Protein: CASCPIGTSRLDTQYF.

The chain recombines TRBV20-1 with TRBJ1-2; a weak D match, TRBD1 (5 bases). Deletions cut 5 bases from V and 8 bases from J, with 15 bases between. Per the germline V gene, CDR1 is DFQATT and CDR2 is SNEGSKA (reference sequence). This CDR3 is built from 12 residues. The CDR3 reads CSAWRGSGGYTF. The CDR3 DNA is TGCAGTGCTTGGCGGGGCTCGGGAGGCTACACCTTC.

This clonotype was seen more than once but under ten times. As DNA, the CDR3 is TGTGCCAGCAGCGGGACGGGAAATTCACCCCTCCACTTT. It translates to CASSGTGNSPLHF. V gene TRBV9 combines with J gene TRBJ1-6; D uncertain. Trimming cost V 3 bases and J 7 bases, with 8 bases left between them. The CDR3 sequence is 13 residues long. Looked up from germline, CDR1 is SGDLS and CDR2 is YYNGEE.